This T cell receptor (beta chain) was sequenced for a study of blood T cell repertoires in COVID-19. The data were produced by immunoSEQ multiplex PCR, yet TCRdb's version contains in-frame clones alone and is incomplete. The sample includes around 330,000 clones, roughly nine tenths seen only once; the top ten take approximately 2.5%. This TCR came from a man in his 60s who had recovered from COVID-19. Sequencing was done on a sample of PBMCs or T cells enriched from blood (not recorded which).

CDR3 nucleotides: TGTGCCAGCAGCGGAGGACCAGGGGCCAAACTGTTTTTT. Protein: CASSGGPGAKLFF. The rearrangement joins TRBV7-9 to TRBJ1-4; maybe TRBD1 (6 bases). Germline CDR1 SEHNR, CDR2 FQNEAQ (reference sequence). The germline V and J ends were trimmed by 5 bases and 11 bases, with 15 bases remaining between them. The CDR3 is made up of 13 amino acids.